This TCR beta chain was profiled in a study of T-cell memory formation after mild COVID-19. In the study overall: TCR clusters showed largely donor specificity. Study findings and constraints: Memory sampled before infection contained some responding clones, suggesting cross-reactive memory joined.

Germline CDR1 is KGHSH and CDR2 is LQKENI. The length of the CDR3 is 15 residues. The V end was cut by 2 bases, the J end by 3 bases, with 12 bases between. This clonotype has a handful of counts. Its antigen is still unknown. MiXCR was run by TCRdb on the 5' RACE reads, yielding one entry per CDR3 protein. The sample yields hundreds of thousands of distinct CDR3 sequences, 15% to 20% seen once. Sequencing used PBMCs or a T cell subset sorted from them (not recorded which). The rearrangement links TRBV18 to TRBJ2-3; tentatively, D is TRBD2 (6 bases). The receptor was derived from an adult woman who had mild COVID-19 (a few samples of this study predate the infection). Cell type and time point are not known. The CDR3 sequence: CASSPSAGITDTQYF. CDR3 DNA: TGTGCCAGCTCACCATCGGCGGGGATTACAGATACGCAGTATTTT.